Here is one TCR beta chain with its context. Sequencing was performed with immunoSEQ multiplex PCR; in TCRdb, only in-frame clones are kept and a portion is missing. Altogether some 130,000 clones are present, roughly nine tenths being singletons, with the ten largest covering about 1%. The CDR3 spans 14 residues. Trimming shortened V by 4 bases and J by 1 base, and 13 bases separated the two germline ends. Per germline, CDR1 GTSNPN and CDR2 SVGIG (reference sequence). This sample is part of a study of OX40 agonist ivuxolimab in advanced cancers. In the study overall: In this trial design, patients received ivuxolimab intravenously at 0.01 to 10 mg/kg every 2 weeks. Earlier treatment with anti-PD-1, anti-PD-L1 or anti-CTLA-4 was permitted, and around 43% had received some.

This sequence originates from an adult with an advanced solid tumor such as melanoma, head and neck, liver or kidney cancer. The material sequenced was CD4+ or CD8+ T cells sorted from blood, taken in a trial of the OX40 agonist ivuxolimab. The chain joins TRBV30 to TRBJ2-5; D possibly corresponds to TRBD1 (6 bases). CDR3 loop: CAWTSGTLQETQYF. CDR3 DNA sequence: TGTGCCTGGACCTCCGGGACACTCCAAGAGACCCAGTACTTC.